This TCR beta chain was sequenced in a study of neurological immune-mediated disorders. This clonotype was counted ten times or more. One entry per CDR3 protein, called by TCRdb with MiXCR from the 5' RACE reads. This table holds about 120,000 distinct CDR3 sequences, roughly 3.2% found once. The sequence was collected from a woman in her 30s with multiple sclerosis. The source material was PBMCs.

The CDR3 is CASSPRGGGYTDTQYF. The DNA for the CDR3 is TGTGCCAGCAGTCCCCGGGGGGGAGGCTACACAGATACGCAGTATTTT. J is TRBJ2-3 and V is TRBV5-4; 8 positions match TRBD2. There are 16 residues in the CDR3. Germline V CDR1 and CDR2: SGHNT, YYREEE (reference sequence). J gave up 2 bases and V 5 bases, and 10 bases lay outside the gene matches. Drawing the rest from reference TRBV5-4 and TRBJ2-3, the complete variable domain is ETGVTQSPTHLIKTRGQQVTLRCSSQSGHNTVSWYQQALGQGPQFIFQYYREEENGRGNFPPRFSGLQFPNYSSELNVNALELDDSALYLCASSPRGGGYTDTQYFGPGTRLTVL.